This TCR beta chain was obtained from a study of blood T cell repertoires in COVID-19. Original processing notes: Researchers report that nucleated cell counts were estimated from reference gene primer amplification. TCRdb keeps only in-frame clones here, not all; method: immunoSEQ multiplex PCR. V and J calls and clone size are as listed in that table; D and trimming were resolved from the DNA. The profile shows over 250,000 clones, around nine tenths of them singletons. The CDR3 loop spans 14 amino acids. V was clipped by 7 bases and J by 1 base, with 10 bases between them. CDR1 is PRHDT and CDR2 is FYEKMQ in the germline V gene (reference sequence).

This sequence was found in a woman aged 55-69 years who had recovered from COVID-19. Input material: PBMCs or T cells enriched from blood (not recorded which). This chain uses TRBV13 with TRBJ2-2; D perhaps matches TRBD2 (6 bases). In DNA form, the CDR3 reads TGTGCCAGCACCGAGACTAGGAACACCGGGGAGCTGTTTTTT. Translating gives CASTETRNTGELFF.